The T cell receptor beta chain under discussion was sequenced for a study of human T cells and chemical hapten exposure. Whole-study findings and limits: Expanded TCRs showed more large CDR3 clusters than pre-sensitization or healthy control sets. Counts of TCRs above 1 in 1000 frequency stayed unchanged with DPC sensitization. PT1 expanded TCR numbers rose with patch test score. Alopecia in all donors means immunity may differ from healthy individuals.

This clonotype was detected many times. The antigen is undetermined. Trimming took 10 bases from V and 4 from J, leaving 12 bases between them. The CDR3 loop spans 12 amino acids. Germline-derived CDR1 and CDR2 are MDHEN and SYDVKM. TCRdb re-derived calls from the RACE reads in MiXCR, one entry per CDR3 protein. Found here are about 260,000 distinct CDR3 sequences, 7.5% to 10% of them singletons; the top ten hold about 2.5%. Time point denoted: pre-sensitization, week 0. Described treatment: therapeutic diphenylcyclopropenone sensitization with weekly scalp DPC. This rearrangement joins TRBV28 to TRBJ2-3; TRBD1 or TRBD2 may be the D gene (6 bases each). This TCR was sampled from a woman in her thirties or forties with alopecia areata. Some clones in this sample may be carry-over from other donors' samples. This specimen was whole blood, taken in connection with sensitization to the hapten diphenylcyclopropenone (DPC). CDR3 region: CATGGEADTQYF. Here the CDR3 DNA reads TGTGCCACCGGGGGCGAGGCAGATACGCAGTATTTT.